Listed below are T cell receptor beta chains from one sample, sequenced in a study of cytomegalovirus exposure and HLA in healthy donors. Produced via immunoSEQ multiplex PCR; TCRdb's table is partial and in-frame only. The data show about 140,000 clones, 60% to 80% seen once. Material: PBMCs. These receptors came from a man aged 35-49 years in good health and CMV-seronegative. Each CDR3 is given with its conserved first and last residue. Fields, in order: clone size, V gene, D gene, J gene, CDR3 protein, CDR3 DNA. The D gene is left open where the match is weak. Clone size appears in some rows only: once, few, many, or a class for an expanded clone.

>-|TRBV5-4|-|TRBJ1-2
CASSPTWGALGSYGYTF
TGTGCCAGCAGCCCGACGTGGGGCGCCCTTGGGTCCTATGGCTACACCTTC
>once|TRBV30|-|TRBJ1-2
CAWSTTGCGYTF
TGTGCCTGGAGCACTACAGGGTGTGGCTACACCTTC
>few|TRBV9|-|TRBJ1-2
CASSSGGRSTNYGYTF
TGTGCCAGCAGCTCGGGAGGCAGATCTACTAACTATGGCTACACCTTC
>once|TRBV6-5|TRBD2|TRBJ2-7
CASSYSTGGVSYEQYF
TGTGCCAGCAGTTATTCCACGGGGGGGGTCTCCTACGAGCAGTACTTC
>-|TRBV21-1|-|TRBJ1-5
CASSEKAKGEQPQHF
TGTGCCAGCAGCGAAAAGGCAAAGGGAGAACAGCCCCAGCATTTT
>-|TRBV18|TRBD1|TRBJ1-1
CASSPDRVNTEAFF
TGTGCCAGCTCACCAGACAGGGTGAACACTGAAGCTTTCTTT
>-|TRBV7-2|TRBD2|TRBJ2-1
CASSLEVGLAGSEQFF
TGTGCCAGCAGCTTAGAGGTGGGACTAGCGGGAAGTGAGCAGTTCTTC
>few|TRBV28|TRBD1|TRBJ2-7
CASRSVPGQTYEQYF
TGTGCCAGCAGGAGTGTACCGGGACAGACCTACGAGCAGTACTTC
>-|TRBV5-6|-|TRBJ2-1
CASSLGAYRSSYNEQFF
TGTGCCAGCAGCTTGGGGGCGTACAGGAGCTCCTACAATGAGCAGTTCTTC
>-|TRBV5-1|-|TRBJ2-1
CASSSHDGTPHEQFF
TGCGCCAGCAGCTCACACGACGGGACTCCCCATGAGCAGTTCTTC
>-|TRBV30|-|TRBJ2-7
CAWSVQAGVDEQYF
TGTGCCTGGAGTGTACAGGCAGGGGTCGACGAGCAGTACTTC
>-|TRBV13|-|TRBJ2-1
CASSSLYNEQFF
TGTGCCAGCAGCTCCTTATACAATGAGCAGTTCTTC
>medium-sized|TRBV4-1|-|TRBJ2-3
CASSQAPVPPTDTQYF
TGCGCCAGCAGCCAAGCTCCGGTCCCCCCCACAGATACGCAGTATTTT
>-|TRBV5-5|-|TRBJ2-7
CASSLETYEQYF
TGTGCCAGCAGCTTGGAGACTTACGAGCAGTACTTC
>-|TRBV7-2|TRBD1|TRBJ1-6
CASSPGGTGVSPLHF
TGTGCCAGCAGCCCAGGGGGGACAGGGGTTTCACCCCTCCACTTT
>-|TRBV2|-|TRBJ2-1
CASSEAHEVSSYNEQFF
TGTGCCAGCAGTGAAGCGCATGAGGTGAGCTCCTACAATGAGCAGTTCTTC
>-|TRBV4-2|-|TRBJ2-1
CASSPSGEYNEQFF
TGTGCCAGCAGCCCGAGTGGGGAGTACAATGAGCAGTTCTTC
>-|TRBV4-1|TRBD1|TRBJ1-2
CASSETPGTGYGYGYTF
TGCGCCAGCAGCGAGACCCCTGGGACAGGGTATGGCTATGGCTACACCTTC
>-|TRBV4-3|-|TRBJ2-2
CASSPRVGDTGELFF
TGCGCCAGCAGCCCACGGGTAGGGGATACCGGGGAGCTGTTTTTT
>-|TRBV9|TRBD2|TRBJ2-3
CASSVQLAGGTDTQYF
TGTGCCAGCAGCGTACAACTAGCGGGGGGCACAGATACGCAGTATTTT
>-|TRBV5-1|-|TRBJ2-7
CASSLERAYEQYF
TGCGCCAGCAGCTTGGAGCGAGCCTACGAGCAGTACTTC
>few|TRBV4-1|-|TRBJ1-1
CASSWGVLRTEAFF
TGCGCCAGCAGCTGGGGGGTCTTGCGCACTGAAGCTTTCTTT
>-|TRBV5-6|TRBD1|TRBJ1-2
CASSPDRDRGYTF
TGTGCCAGCAGCCCTGACAGGGATCGGGGCTACACCTTC
>-|TRBV2|TRBD1|TRBJ2-5
CASSEGTGFVFSMSQYF
TGTGCCAGCAGTGAAGGGACAGGCTTTGTGTTTAGTATGTCCCAGTACTTC
>-|TRBV2|-|TRBJ2-3
CASSGAGATDTQYF
TGTGCCAGCAGTGGGGCAGGGGCCACAGATACGCAGTATTTT
>-|TRBV6-5|TRBD1|TRBJ2-7
CASSYAETGGNEQYF
TGTGCCAGCAGTTACGCGGAGACAGGGGGTAACGAGCAGTACTTC
>-|TRBV2|-|TRBJ1-1
CASIRQDTEAFF
TGTGCCAGCATCAGACAGGATACTGAAGCTTTCTTT
>-|TRBV19|-|TRBJ1-3
CASNRETGNTIYF
TGTGCCAGTAACAGGGAAACTGGAAACACCATATATTTT
>-|TRBV4-1|TRBD1|TRBJ1-5
CASSTNRDRGQPQHF
TGCGCCAGCAGCACGAACCGGGACAGGGGTCAGCCCCAGCATTTT
>-|TRBV13|-|TRBJ2-3
CASSLKQGLDTQYF
TGTGCCAGCAGCTTGAAACAGGGCCTGGATACGCAGTATTTT
>-|TRBV21-1|-|TRBJ2-7
CASLGRTCGSYEQYF
TGTGCCTCCTTAGGGAGGACTTGCGGGTCCTACGAGCAGTACTTC
>-|TRBV9|TRBD2|TRBJ2-3
CASSVEGSGGTLRDTQYF
TGTGCCAGCAGCGTAGAGGGTAGCGGGGGGACCCTGAGAGATACGCAGTATTTT
>-|TRBV7-2|-|TRBJ2-3
CASSLAVQIVIDTQYF
TGTGCCAGCAGCTTAGCGGTTCAGATCGTGATAGATACGCAGTATTTT
>-|TRBV5-5|TRBD2|TRBJ2-5
CASSPPSGGAAKTQYF
TGTGCCAGCAGCCCCCCTAGCGGGGGGGCCGCGAAGACCCAGTACTTC
>-|TRBV7-2|-|TRBJ1-1
CASSLDSTYSEAFF
TGTGCCAGCAGCTTGGACAGTACCTACAGTGAAGCTTTCTTT
>once|TRBV10-3|TRBD1|TRBJ2-5
CAISGPQGDQYQETQYF
TGTGCCATCAGTGGCCCGCAGGGGGACCAGTACCAAGAGACCCAGTACTTC
>-|TRBV12-5|-|TRBJ1-2
CASGLVPLRQRGSYGYTF
TGTGCTAGTGGTTTGGTACCCCTCAGACAGCGCGGAAGCTATGGCTACACCTTC
>-|TRBV5-1|-|TRBJ1-6
CASSGGSTYNSPLHF
TGCGCCAGCAGCGGGGGGAGTACCTATAATTCACCCCTCCACTTT
>-|TRBV27|TRBD2|TRBJ2-1
CASSFSGLQAGGNEQFF
TGTGCCAGCAGTTTTTCGGGTTTACAAGCGGGGGGTAATGAGCAGTTCTTC
>-|TRBV19|TRBD1|TRBJ1-3
CASSRGTGGRGGNTIYF
TGTGCCAGTAGTAGGGGAACAGGGGGCAGAGGTGGAAACACCATATATTTT